These T cell receptor beta chains were read from a single sample in a study of cytomegalovirus exposure and HLA in healthy donors. Profiling relied on immunoSEQ multiplex PCR, and the TCRdb table lists in-frame clones only, not all of them. The repertoire holds about 160,000 clones, with around 80% as singletons. Material: PBMCs. These receptors originate from a man aged 18 to 29 in good health and CMV-seropositive. The CDR3 runs from the conserved cysteine through the conserved F or W. The order of the fields is J gene, D gene, V gene, clone size, CDR3 protein, CDR3 DNA. A D gene is named only where the DNA matches it firmly. Part of the rows lack a size; the others show once, few, many or a class for expanded clones.

j_gene: TRBJ2-1; d_gene: -; v_gene: TRBV7-6; abundance: once; CDR3aa: CASSLTPIRGSSYNEQFF; CDR3nt: TGTGCCAGCAGCTTAACTCCAATCCGGGGTAGCTCCTACAATGAGCAGTTCTTC
j_gene: TRBJ1-2; d_gene: -; v_gene: TRBV4-1; abundance: -; CDR3aa: CASSQRSGDGYTF; CDR3nt: TGCGCCAGCAGCCAAAGATCGGGGGATGGCTACACCTTC
j_gene: TRBJ2-3; d_gene: -; v_gene: TRBV27; abundance: -; CDR3aa: CASSPPDITDTQYF; CDR3nt: TGTGCCAGCAGTCCACCCGACATCACAGATACGCAGTATTTT
j_gene: TRBJ2-7; d_gene: -; v_gene: TRBV6-1; abundance: few; CDR3aa: CASSGSGLSYEQYF; CDR3nt: TGTGCCAGCAGTGGATCGGGACTCTCCTACGAGCAGTACTTC
j_gene: TRBJ2-7; d_gene: -; v_gene: TRBV6-5; abundance: once; CDR3aa: CASSYDGFPYEQYF; CDR3nt: TGTGCCAGCAGTTACGACGGGTTCCCCTACGAGCAGTACTTC
j_gene: TRBJ2-3; d_gene: -; v_gene: TRBV9; abundance: -; CDR3aa: CASSGLTSTDTQYF; CDR3nt: TGTGCCAGCAGCGGCTTAACTAGCACAGATACGCAGTATTTT
j_gene: TRBJ2-2; d_gene: -; v_gene: TRBV5-1; abundance: -; CDR3aa: CASSLLDRNTGELFF; CDR3nt: TGCGCCAGCAGCTTGCTGGACAGGAACACCGGGGAGCTGTTTTTT
j_gene: TRBJ1-2; d_gene: TRBD1; v_gene: TRBV12-5; abundance: -; CDR3aa: CASGPIYPGQGALSYGYTF; CDR3nt: TGTGCTAGTGGTCCCATTTACCCGGGGCAGGGGGCGTTAAGCTATGGCTACACCTTC
j_gene: TRBJ2-3; d_gene: -; v_gene: TRBV4-1; abundance: many; CDR3aa: CASSQDMRRTDTQYF; CDR3nt: TGCGCCAGCAGCCAAGATATGCGGCGTACAGATACGCAGTATTTT
j_gene: TRBJ2-7; d_gene: TRBD2; v_gene: TRBV10-3; abundance: -; CDR3aa: CAISGSTGTTPNYEQYF; CDR3nt: TGTGCCATCAGTGGCTCGACTGGGACTACGCCCAACTACGAGCAGTACTTC
j_gene: TRBJ1-5; d_gene: -; v_gene: TRBV19; abundance: -; CDR3aa: CASSIDSPSNQPQHF; CDR3nt: TGTGCCAGTAGTATTGACAGCCCTAGCAATCAGCCCCAGCATTTT
j_gene: TRBJ2-3; d_gene: -; v_gene: TRBV2; abundance: few; CDR3aa: CASSRQGSTDTQYF; CDR3nt: TGTGCCAGCAGTCGGCAGGGAAGCACAGATACGCAGTATTTT
j_gene: TRBJ1-1; d_gene: -; v_gene: TRBV18; abundance: -; CDR3aa: CASSPLEQGEAFF; CDR3nt: TGTGCCAGCTCACCACTCGAACAGGGAGAAGCTTTCTTT
j_gene: TRBJ2-1; d_gene: TRBD1; v_gene: TRBV7-8; abundance: -; CDR3aa: CASSLTGGYNEQFF; CDR3nt: TGTGCCAGCAGCTTAACAGGGGGCTACAATGAGCAGTTCTTC
j_gene: TRBJ2-7; d_gene: -; v_gene: TRBV7-2; abundance: -; CDR3aa: CASSQREERTYEQYF; CDR3nt: TGTGCCAGCAGCCAAAGAGAGGAAAGAACCTACGAGCAGTACTTC
j_gene: TRBJ2-2; d_gene: -; v_gene: TRBV7-3; abundance: -; CDR3aa: CASSSLRNTGELFF; CDR3nt: TGTGCCAGCAGCTCCCTACGGAACACCGGGGAGCTGTTTTTT
j_gene: TRBJ2-1; d_gene: TRBD2; v_gene: TRBV7-3; abundance: -; CDR3aa: CASSQTGTSGGEQFF; CDR3nt: TGTGCCAGCAGCCAAACCGGGACTAGCGGGGGTGAGCAGTTCTTC
j_gene: TRBJ1-1; d_gene: TRBD1; v_gene: TRBV18; abundance: -; CDR3aa: CASSPRQGMNTEAFF; CDR3nt: TGTGCCAGCTCACCACGACAGGGAATGAACACTGAAGCTTTCTTT
j_gene: TRBJ2-3; d_gene: TRBD2; v_gene: TRBV5-1; abundance: -; CDR3aa: CASSIVAGSTDTQYF; CDR3nt: TGCGCCAGCAGCATTGTAGCGGGTTCGACAGATACGCAGTATTTT
j_gene: TRBJ1-2; d_gene: -; v_gene: TRBV5-8; abundance: -; CDR3aa: CASSLAGLYVDGYTF; CDR3nt: TGTGCCAGCAGCTTGGCCGGTCTTTATGTAGATGGCTACACCTTC
j_gene: TRBJ1-1; d_gene: TRBD1; v_gene: TRBV30; abundance: few; CDR3aa: CAWGQGMNTEAFF; CDR3nt: TGTGCCTGGGGACAGGGAATGAACACTGAAGCTTTCTTT